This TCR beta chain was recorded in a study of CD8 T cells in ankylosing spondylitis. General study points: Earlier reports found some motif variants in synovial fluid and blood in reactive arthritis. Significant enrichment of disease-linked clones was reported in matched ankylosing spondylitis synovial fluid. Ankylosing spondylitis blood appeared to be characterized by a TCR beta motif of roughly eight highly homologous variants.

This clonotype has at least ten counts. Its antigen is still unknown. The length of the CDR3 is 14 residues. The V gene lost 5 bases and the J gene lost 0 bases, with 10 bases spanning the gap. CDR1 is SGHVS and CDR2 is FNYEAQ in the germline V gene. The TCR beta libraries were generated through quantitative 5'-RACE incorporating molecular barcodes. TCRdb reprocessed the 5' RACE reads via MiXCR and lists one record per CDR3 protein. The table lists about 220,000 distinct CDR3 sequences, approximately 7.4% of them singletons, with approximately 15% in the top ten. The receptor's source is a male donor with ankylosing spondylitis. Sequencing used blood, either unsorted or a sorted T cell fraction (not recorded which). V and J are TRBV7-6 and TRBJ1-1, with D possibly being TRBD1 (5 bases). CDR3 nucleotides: TGTGCCAGCAGCACGGACACCATGAACACTGAAGCTTTCTTT. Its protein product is CASSTDTMNTEAFF. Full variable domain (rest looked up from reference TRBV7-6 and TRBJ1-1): GAGVSQSPRYKVTKRGQDVALRCDPISGHVSLYWYRQALGQGPEFLTYFNYEAQQDKSGLPNDRFSAERPEGSISTLTIQRTEQRDSAMYRCASSTDTMNTEAFFGQGTRLTVV.